One and the same sample provided the 30 T cell receptor beta chains below, sequenced in a study of blood T cell repertoires in COVID-19. Profiled with immunoSEQ multiplex PCR; TCRdb holds only in-frame clones, not every one. The table has about 190,000 clones, roughly 80% seen once. Sequencing was performed on peripheral blood. The receptors come from a woman aged 45-65 years with acute or convalescent COVID-19.

V gene TRBV30 combines with J gene TRBJ1-2; 11 nucleotides agree with TRBD1. Trimming removed 4 bases from V and 8 bases from J; junction bases left unmatched: 6. In germline, CDR1 is GTSNPN, CDR2 SVGIG (reference sequence). CDR3 length equals 13 residues. The CDR3 region has the DNA TGTGCCTGGAAGTGGACAGGGGGCAGGGGCTACACCTTC. This translates into CAWKWTGGRGYTF. Complete variable domain (other parts from reference TRBV30 and TRBJ1-2): SQTIHQWPATLVQPVGSPLSLECTVEGTSNPNLYWYRQAAGRGLQLLFYSVGIGQISSEVPQNLSASRPQDRQFILSSKKLLLSDSGFYLCAWKWTGGRGYTFGSGTRLTVV.

The chain is built from TRBV3-1 (or the pseudogene TRBV3-2) and TRBJ1-2; no clear D gene. This CDR3 region has 11 residues. The germline V gene encodes CDR1 LGHDT and CDR2 YNNKEL (reference sequence). Between the trimmed V and J ends, which lost 5 bases and 8 bases, there was a span of 9 bases. The CDR3, as DNA: TGTGCCAGCAGCAGGGCGGGCGGCTACACCTTC. Protein sequence: CASSRAGGYTF.

This chain uses TRBV14 with TRBJ2-3, with 13 nucleotides matching TRBD2. J gave up 7 bases and V 1 base, and 2 bases lay outside the gene matches. Germline assignment: CDR1 SGHDN and CDR2 FVKESK. This CDR3 spans 15 amino acids. The CDR3 here is CASSQGTSGSHTQYF. The CDR3 bases are TGTGCCAGCAGCCAAGGGACTAGCGGGAGTCATACGCAGTATTTT. The variable domain in full, completed from reference TRBV14 and TRBJ2-3, reads EAGVTQFPSHSVIEKGQTVTLRCDPISGHDNLYWYRRVMGKEIKFLLHFVKESKQDESGMPNNRFLAERTGGTYSTLKVQPAELEDSGVYFCASSQGTSGSHTQYFGPGTRLTVL.

This clone was found once. The chain is built from TRBV11-2 and TRBJ1-4; no reliable D call. The ends were cut back, 4 bases at V and 8 bases at J, with 11 bases in the middle. Germline CDR1 SGHAT, CDR2 FQNNGV. The CDR3 sequence is 13 residues long. The CDR3 reads CASSSPWEEKLFF. The CDR3 coding sequence is TGTGCCAGCAGCTCACCATGGGAGGAAAAACTGTTTTTT.

CDR3 residues: CSVDVGATYGYTF. In nucleotides, the CDR3 is TGCAGCGTTGATGTTGGGGCCACCTATGGCTACACCTTC. This rearrangement joins TRBV29-1 to TRBJ1-2; maybe TRBD1 (5 bases). Germline V gene sequence: CDR1 SQVTM, CDR2 ANQGSEA. The CDR3 consists of 13 residues. With 3 bases removed from V and 4 bases from J, the gap between germline ends came to 12 bases.

This clone was detected once. The chain combines TRBV13 with TRBJ2-1, with 7 bases aligning to TRBD2. CDR3 length: 15 amino acids. Germline V gene data show CDR1 as PRHDT and CDR2 as FYEKMQ (reference sequence). V was pared by 0 bases and J by 9 bases, with 8 bases of the junction left unmatched. DNA for the CDR3: TGTGCCAGCAGCTTAGGGGCGGGAGTAGCCATTGAGCAGTTCTTC. Its translation is CASSLGAGVAIEQFF.

This clone was found once. J is TRBJ2-3 and V is TRBV11-3; D is ambiguous. V dropped 3 bases and J dropped 0 bases, with 7 bases sitting between them. Germline V CDR1 and CDR2: SGHNT, YENEEA. The CDR3 contains 14 residues. This chain's CDR3 is CASSFSGSTDTQYF. CDR3 nucleotides: TGTGCCAGCAGCTTTTCAGGTAGCACAGATACGCAGTATTTT.

In nucleotides, the CDR3 is TGTGCCAGCAACAGGGTCTATGGCTACACCTTC. It encodes CASNRVYGYTF. The J gene is TRBJ1-2, the V gene TRBV2, with D tentatively TRBD1 (6 bases). This CDR3 has 11 amino acids. In germline, CDR1 is SNHLY, CDR2 FYNNEI. V lost 7 bases and J 4 bases, leaving 7 bases between the germline ends.

This clone appeared once. The chain recombines TRBV2 with TRBJ1-3; 7 bases are a match to TRBD1. From germline, CDR1 is SNHLY and CDR2 FYNNEI. V lost 7 bases and J lost 4; bases outside the gene matches: 22. CDR3 size: 19 residues. The CDR3 spells CASKEHSSRPGGVGNTIYF. The CDR3 DNA reads as TGTGCCAGCAAGGAACACAGTTCCCGGCCAGGGGGTGTAGGAAACACCATATATTTT.

This sequence joins TRBV28 and TRBJ1-5; no definite D call. Germline lookup yields CDR1 MDHEN and CDR2 SYDVKM. V lost 11 bases, J lost 2 bases, and 16 bases lay in between. The CDR3 has 14 amino acids. This CDR3 reads CASGGPLGNQPQHF. Here the CDR3 DNA reads TGTGCCTCGGGAGGGCCCTTGGGCAATCAGCCCCAGCATTTT.

This sequence joins TRBV28 and TRBJ1-1; 7 positions agree with TRBD1. Germline CDR1 is MDHEN and CDR2 is SYDVKM. Trimming cost V 4 bases and J 7 bases; bases outside gene matches: 3. The CDR3 runs to 12 residues. The CDR3 region is CASSSRQGEAFF. CDR3 in DNA: TGTGCCAGCAGTTCCAGACAGGGTGAAGCTTTCTTT. Supplemented by reference TRBV28 and TRBJ1-1, the full variable domain reads DVKVTQSSRYLVKRTGEKVFLECVQDMDHENMFWYRQDPGLGLRLIYFSYDVKMKEKGDIPEGYSVSREKKERFSLILESASTNQTSMYLCASSSRQGEAFFGQGTRLTVV.

A few counts support this clone. The chain couples TRBV28 to TRBJ2-7; 10 nucleotides line up with TRBD2. V shed 4 bases and J 4 bases; nucleotides not matched to a gene: 10. The germline V gene encodes CDR1 MDHEN and CDR2 SYDVKM. The CDR3 covers 16 residues. The CDR3 reads CASSSILAGWPYEQYF. The CDR3, as DNA: TGTGCCAGCAGTTCCATACTAGCGGGATGGCCTTACGAGCAGTACTTC.

The V and J genes are TRBV7-9 and TRBJ1-5, with D uncertain. This CDR3 region has 16 residues. V gave up 1 base and J gave up 0 bases, with 10 bases separating them. The germline V gene has CDR1 SEHNR and CDR2 FQNEAQ (reference sequence). The CDR3 DNA reads TGTGCCAGCAGCTTAGGAGGAGTCAATAGCAATCAGCCCCAGCATTTT. This sequence encodes CASSLGGVNSNQPQHF.

The rearrangement links TRBV6-5 to TRBJ2-1, with TRBD1 matching 11 bases. J gave up 6 bases and V 4 bases, and 5 bases lay outside the gene matches. The CDR3 has 15 amino acids. Germline CDR1 and CDR2: MNHEY and SVGAGI. The CDR3 bases are TGTGCCAGCAGTTTAAGGGGGACAGGGGGCAATGAGCAGTTCTTC. Translated, it gives CASSLRGTGGNEQFF.

This chain uses TRBV7-8 with TRBJ2-5; TRBD2 matches at 11 bases. The CDR3 loop spans 16 amino acids. V trimming: 1 base; J trimming: 3 bases; junction bases outside the gene matches: 4. Germline V gene data show CDR1 as SGHVS and CDR2 as FQNEAQ. CDR3: CASSLDLSGREETQYF. The CDR3 DNA reads as TGTGCCAGCAGCTTAGATCTTAGCGGGAGGGAAGAGACCCAGTACTTC.

The V and J genes are TRBV7-2 and TRBJ2-7, with 11 nucleotides matching TRBD1. J gave up 6 bases and V 4 bases, and 8 bases lay outside the gene matches. The germline V gene encodes CDR1 SGHTA and CDR2 FQGNSA. The CDR3 runs to 15 residues. CDR3 coding DNA: TGTGCCAGCAGCTCCAGGACAGGGGGCGCGGGCGAGCAGTACTTC. Its translation: CASSSRTGGAGEQYF.

The chain joins TRBV30 to TRBJ1-5; 7 bases agree with TRBD1. Trimming at V came to 2 bases and at J to 4 bases, leaving 8 bases not matched to a gene. Looked up from germline, CDR1 is GTSNPN and CDR2 is SVGIG (reference sequence). The CDR3 runs 15 residues. The CDR3 DNA sequence: TGTGCCTGGAGTTCTACAGGGGTGGGGAATCAGCCCCAGCATTTT. It specifies CAWSSTGVGNQPQHF.

The chain carries TRBV10-1 and TRBJ1-1, with 9 bases aligning to TRBD1. CDR1 is WNHNN and CDR2 is SYGVQD in the germline V gene (reference sequence). The CDR3 loop spans 16 amino acids. J was trimmed by 0 bases and V by 7 bases; bases with no gene match: 9. The CDR3 DNA follows: TGCGCCAGCACCCGGACAGGGGCCCTTATGAACACTGAAGCTTTCTTT. Amino acid sequence: CASTRTGALMNTEAFF.

This clone showed up just a few times. The V call is TRBV28, the J call TRBJ2-1, with 8 nucleotides matching TRBD2. CDR1 MDHEN and CDR2 SYDVKM come from the germline V gene. There are 15 residues in the CDR3. The trim removed 3 bases at V and 7 bases at J, leaving 8 bases unmatched. The CDR3 DNA reads TGTGCCAGCAGTTTGGTTCTAGCGGGTCAAAATGAGCAGTTCTTC. The encoded protein is CASSLVLAGQNEQFF.

The chain joins TRBV29-1 to TRBJ2-1, with a tentative D call TRBD2 (6 bases). This CDR3 region has 12 residues. Germline V lookup: CDR1 SQVTM, CDR2 ANQGSEA. The CDR3 loop is CSVPSVSNEQFF. CDR3 sequence (DNA): TGCAGTGTACCTAGCGTATCCAATGAGCAGTTCTTC.

The chain employs TRBV19 and TRBJ2-1; the D gene is possibly TRBD2 (5 bases). Trimming removed 3 bases from V and 0 bases from J, with 9 bases in between. Germline V gene lookup returns CDR1 LNHDA and CDR2 SQIVND (reference sequence). The CDR3 has 15 residues. Here the CDR3 DNA reads TGTGCCAGTAGTATCGGGGTTTCCTCCTACAATGAGCAGTTCTTC. This codes for CASSIGVSSYNEQFF.

This rearrangement joins TRBV19 to TRBJ1-2; the D is unclear. Germline V gene sequence: CDR1 LNHDA, CDR2 SQIVND (reference sequence). This CDR3 is 18 amino acids long. Trimming shortened V by 5 bases and J by 2 bases, and 24 bases separated the two germline ends. CDR3 residues: CASSERNLLEGLNYGYTF. CDR3 nucleotide sequence: TGTGCCAGTAGTGAGCGAAACCTTCTTGAGGGCTTGAACTATGGCTACACCTTC.

The chain joins TRBV6-5 to TRBJ1-5; TRBD1 agrees at 9 bases. In germline, CDR1 is MNHEY, CDR2 SVGAGI. The CDR3 has 15 amino acids. J was trimmed by 7 bases and V by 6 bases; bases with no gene match: 10. CDR3 coding DNA: TGTGCCAGCAGCTCCGGGACAGGGATGCAACAGCCCCAGCATTTT. It encodes CASSSGTGMQQPQHF.

The chain employs TRBV13 and TRBJ2-2; 8 bases match TRBD1. CDR1 is PRHDT, CDR2 FYEKMQ, per germline (reference sequence). With 5 bases clipped from V and 0 bases from J, the junction kept 5 bases outside the gene matches. The CDR3 spans 16 residues. CDR3 sequence reads: CASSRRTGSNTGELFF. CDR3 bases: TGTGCCAGCAGCCGTAGGACAGGGTCGAACACCGGGGAGCTGTTTTTT.

The V and J genes are TRBV7-9 and TRBJ1-1; TRBD1 agrees at 8 bases. Germline CDR1 is SEHNR and CDR2 is FQNEAQ (reference sequence). The CDR3 contains 14 residues. With 4 bases clipped from V and 7 bases from J, the junction kept 8 bases outside the gene matches. This CDR3 reads CASSSLDRDDEAFF. CDR3 DNA: TGTGCCAGCAGCTCCCTGGACAGGGATGATGAAGCTTTCTTT.

This clone was recorded many times. This chain uses TRBV2 with TRBJ1-6; tentatively, D is TRBD1 (5 bases). The V end lost 8 bases, the J end lost 6 bases, and 8 bases lay between the germline ends. The CDR3 contains 12 residues. The germline CDR1 and CDR2 sequences are SNHLY and FYNNEI. CDR3 sequence reads: CASGGVNSPLHF. In DNA form, the CDR3 reads TGTGCCAGCGGGGGGGTTAATTCACCCCTCCACTTT.

The chain carries TRBV2 and TRBJ2-7; D may be TRBD1 (5 bases). CDR3 length: 15 residues. V was trimmed by 5 bases and J by 1 base, leaving 15 bases between them. Germline V gene data show CDR1 as SNHLY and CDR2 as FYNNEI. DNA for the CDR3: TGTGCCAGCAGTCACCCTTCCGACAGTTCCTACGAGCAGTACTTC. Translation gives CASSHPSDSSYEQYF.

This clone was seen only a few times. The chain is built from TRBV10-3 and TRBJ2-7, with TRBD1 matching over 10 bases. Germline V gene sequence: CDR1 ENHRY, CDR2 SYGVKD. There are 15 residues in the CDR3. Unmatched junction bases numbered 6, after V lost 2 bases and J lost 5 bases. Written as DNA, the CDR3 is TGTGCCATCAGTGAGCCCGGGACAGGGGATGACGAGCAGTACTTC. It specifies CAISEPGTGDDEQYF.

The chain couples TRBV12-3 or TRBV12-4 to TRBJ1-1; 7 bases agree with TRBD1. This CDR3 region has 13 residues. Germline trimming cut 5 bases from V and 1 base from J; bases unmatched to any gene: 1. The CDR3 DNA reads as TGTGCCAGCAGTCGACAGGGGAACACTGAAGCTTTCTTT. It yields the protein CASSRQGNTEAFF.

This clone was picked up a small number of times. The chain joins TRBV7-9 to TRBJ1-6, with 7 bases identical to TRBD1. Trimming removed 1 base from V and 6 bases from J; junction bases left unmatched: 6. The CDR3 covers 16 residues. Per germline, CDR1 SEHNR and CDR2 FQNEAQ (reference sequence). The CDR3 loop is CASSLGQGGGNSPLHF. Here the CDR3 DNA reads TGTGCCAGCAGCTTAGGACAGGGTGGTGGTAATTCACCCCTCCACTTT.